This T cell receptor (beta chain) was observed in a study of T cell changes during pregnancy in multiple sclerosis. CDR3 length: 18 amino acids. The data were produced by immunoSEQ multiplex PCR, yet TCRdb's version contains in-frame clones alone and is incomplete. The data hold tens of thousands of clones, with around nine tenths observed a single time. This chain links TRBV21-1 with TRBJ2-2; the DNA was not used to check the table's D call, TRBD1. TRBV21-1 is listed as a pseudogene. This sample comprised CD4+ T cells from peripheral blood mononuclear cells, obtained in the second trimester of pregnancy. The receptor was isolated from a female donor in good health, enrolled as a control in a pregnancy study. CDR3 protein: CASSKETSRDRGTGELFF. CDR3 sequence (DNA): TGTGCCAGCAGCAAAGAGACTTCGAGAGACAGGGGCACCGGGGAGCTGTTTTTT.